This T cell receptor (beta chain) was captured by sequencing in a study of monozygotic twins with cystic fibrosis. Notes on the study in general: Clonality was generally low (median around 0.009), higher in the most severe patients.

TCRdb's copy holds only in-frame clones and misses some; the assay was immunoSEQ multiplex PCR. The sample has roughly 14,000 clones; approximately 98% are singletons. In regard to this clone: Its target is unknown.

Sequencing input: blood. This clonotype was sampled from a girl aged 2 to 10 with cystic fibrosis.

The CDR3 protein is CASSYSPQGGNYGYTF. CDR3 bases: TGTGCCAGCAGTTACTCTCCCCAGGGTGGGAACTATGGCTACACCTTC. The chain combines TRBV6-5 with TRBJ1-2; D might be TRBD1 (5 bases). This CDR3 spans 16 amino acids. CDR1 and CDR2 (germline): MNHEY, SVGAGI. V lost 0 bases to trimming and J lost 2 bases, with 13 bases between them.